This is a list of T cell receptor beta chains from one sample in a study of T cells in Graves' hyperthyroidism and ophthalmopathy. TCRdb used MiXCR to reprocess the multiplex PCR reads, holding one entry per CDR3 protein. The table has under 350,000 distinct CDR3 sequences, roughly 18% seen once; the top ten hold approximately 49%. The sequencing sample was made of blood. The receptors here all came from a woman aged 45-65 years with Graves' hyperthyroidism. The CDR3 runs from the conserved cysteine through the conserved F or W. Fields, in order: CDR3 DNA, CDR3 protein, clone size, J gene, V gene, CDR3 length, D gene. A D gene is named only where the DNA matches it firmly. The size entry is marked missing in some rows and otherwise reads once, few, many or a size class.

cdr3_nt: TGCAGTGCGAGACAGGGGGCTAATGAAAAACTGTTTTTT
cdr3_aa: CSARQGANEKLFF
clone_size: many
j_call: TRBJ1-4
v_call: TRBV20-1
cdr3_length: 13
d_call: TRBD1

cdr3_nt: TGCGCCAGCAGCCCGGGGGGGACTAGTCTCAAAAACATTCAGTACTTC
cdr3_aa: CASSPGGTSLKNIQYF
clone_size: NA
j_call: TRBJ2-4
v_call: TRBV5-1
cdr3_length: 16
d_call: TRBD2

cdr3_nt: TGTGCCAGCAGCCCGATGGGGGGAGGGCCTGGGGATGAGCAGTTCTTC
cdr3_aa: CASSPMGGGPGDEQFF
clone_size: NA
j_call: TRBJ2-1
v_call: TRBV7-3
cdr3_length: 16
d_call: TRBD2

cdr3_nt: TGTGCCAGCAGCTTCCAGGGGGCAGATAACACTGAAGCTTTCTTT
cdr3_aa: CASSFQGADNTEAFF
clone_size: NA
j_call: TRBJ1-1
v_call: TRBV2
cdr3_length: 15
d_call: TRBD1

cdr3_nt: TGTGCCAGCAGCTTGGACAGGGGAGTAACTATCACAGATACGCAGTATTTT
cdr3_aa: CASSLDRGVTITDTQYF
clone_size: NA
j_call: TRBJ2-3
v_call: TRBV5-6
cdr3_length: 17
d_call: TRBD1

cdr3_nt: TGTGCCAGCAGTTACTCGGTTACAGATACGCAGTATTTT
cdr3_aa: CASSYSVTDTQYF
clone_size: NA
j_call: TRBJ2-3
v_call: TRBV6-6
cdr3_length: 13
d_call: NA

cdr3_nt: TGTGCCAGCAGCTTAGTCCTCCTAGCGGGGGTTTATCCTAGCACAGATACGCAGTATTTT
cdr3_aa: CASSLVLLAGVYPSTDTQYF
clone_size: few
j_call: TRBJ2-3
v_call: TRBV7-8
cdr3_length: 20
d_call: TRBD2

cdr3_nt: TGTGCCAGCAGCCCTGCACAGGGAACTAATGAAAAACTGTTTTTT
cdr3_aa: CASSPAQGTNEKLFF
clone_size: few
j_call: TRBJ1-4
v_call: TRBV5-4
cdr3_length: 15
d_call: NA

cdr3_nt: TGCAGCGTTGAAAAAGCGGGAGGCACAGATACGCAGTATTTT
cdr3_aa: CSVEKAGGTDTQYF
clone_size: NA
j_call: TRBJ2-3
v_call: TRBV29-1
cdr3_length: 14
d_call: TRBD2

cdr3_nt: TGTGCCAGCAGTTTAGGGACAGATCAGCCCCAGCATTTT
cdr3_aa: CASSLGTDQPQHF
clone_size: many
j_call: TRBJ1-5
v_call: TRBV28
cdr3_length: 13
d_call: TRBD1

cdr3_nt: TGTGCCAGCAGCTTAACGTCGGCAGCCCTAGATGGCTACACCTTC
cdr3_aa: CASSLTSAALDGYTF
clone_size: few
j_call: TRBJ1-2
v_call: TRBV7-3
cdr3_length: 15
d_call: NA

cdr3_nt: TGTGCCAGCAGTTTCCAGGGAAGGGATGAGCAGTTCTTC
cdr3_aa: CASSFQGRDEQFF
clone_size: many
j_call: TRBJ2-1
v_call: TRBV28
cdr3_length: 13
d_call: NA

cdr3_nt: TGCGCCAGCAGCAATCAGGGGGCGCAGAACACTGAAGCTTTCTTT
cdr3_aa: CASSNQGAQNTEAFF
clone_size: NA
j_call: TRBJ1-1
v_call: TRBV5-1
cdr3_length: 15
d_call: TRBD1

cdr3_nt: TGTGCCATCAGTGAGGGGCAGGGGGTAAACACCGGGGAGCTGTTTTTT
cdr3_aa: CAISEGQGVNTGELFF
clone_size: once
j_call: TRBJ2-2
v_call: TRBV10-3
cdr3_length: 16
d_call: TRBD1

cdr3_nt: TGTGCCAGCAGCCCCATCGACAGGGGTATACTTCATACGCAGTATTTT
cdr3_aa: CASSPIDRGILHTQYF
clone_size: many
j_call: TRBJ2-3
v_call: TRBV3-1
cdr3_length: 16
d_call: TRBD1

cdr3_nt: TGTGCCAGCAGCTTAGGGGTGGAGGCCTTAAGCACCTACGAGCAGTACTTC
cdr3_aa: CASSLGVEALSTYEQYF
clone_size: NA
j_call: TRBJ2-7
v_call: TRBV7-9
cdr3_length: 17
d_call: NA

cdr3_nt: TGTGCCAGCAGACCCTGGACAGGGACCACTGAAGCTTTCTTT
cdr3_aa: CASRPWTGTTEAFF
clone_size: NA
j_call: TRBJ1-1
v_call: TRBV5-5
cdr3_length: 14
d_call: TRBD1

cdr3_nt: TGTGCCACCAGTGATTTGGGTCGGGGCGAGCAAGAGACCCAGTACTTC
cdr3_aa: CATSDLGRGEQETQYF
clone_size: NA
j_call: TRBJ2-5
v_call: TRBV24-1
cdr3_length: 16
d_call: NA

cdr3_nt: TGCGCCAGCAGCTTTAGCGGACCACCCTACAATGAGCAGTTCTTC
cdr3_aa: CASSFSGPPYNEQFF
clone_size: NA
j_call: TRBJ2-1
v_call: TRBV5-1
cdr3_length: 15
d_call: NA

cdr3_nt: TGTGCCACCAGCAGAGATTTGGAGGGGGGAAACACCATATATTTT
cdr3_aa: CATSRDLEGGNTIYF
clone_size: NA
j_call: TRBJ1-3
v_call: TRBV15
cdr3_length: 15
d_call: NA

cdr3_nt: TGTGCTAGTGGTCCCGACGGGGGTGGTCCCCAGCATTTT
cdr3_aa: CASGPDGGGPQHF
clone_size: NA
j_call: TRBJ1-5
v_call: TRBV12-5
cdr3_length: 13
d_call: NA

cdr3_nt: TGTGCCAGCAGGCCGGGACAGACGCAGTATTTT
cdr3_aa: CASRPGQTQYF
clone_size: NA
j_call: TRBJ2-3
v_call: TRBV28
cdr3_length: 11
d_call: TRBD1

cdr3_nt: TGTGCCAGCAGTGGACAGTTAACCCAGTACTTC
cdr3_aa: CASSGQLTQYF
clone_size: NA
j_call: TRBJ2-5
v_call: TRBV25-1
cdr3_length: 11
d_call: NA

cdr3_nt: TGTGCCAGCGGGGGGACTAGCGGCACAGATACGCAGTATTTT
cdr3_aa: CASGGTSGTDTQYF
clone_size: many
j_call: TRBJ2-3
v_call: TRBV7-2
cdr3_length: 14
d_call: TRBD2

cdr3_nt: TGCAGTGCTAGAGATCAGACCAAAAAGCAGTTCTTC
cdr3_aa: CSARDQTKKQFF
clone_size: NA
j_call: TRBJ2-1
v_call: TRBV20-1
cdr3_length: 12
d_call: NA

cdr3_nt: TGTGCCAGCAAAAGAGCGGTAAAACAGCCCGAGCAGTACTTC
cdr3_aa: CASKRAVKQPEQYF
clone_size: few
j_call: TRBJ2-7
v_call: TRBV2
cdr3_length: 14
d_call: NA

cdr3_nt: TGTGCCAGCAGTTTGGAAGTTCGGTCACCCCTCCACTTT
cdr3_aa: CASSLEVRSPLHF
clone_size: NA
j_call: TRBJ1-6
v_call: TRBV28
cdr3_length: 13
d_call: NA

cdr3_nt: TGTGCCAGCAGCTTAATTGGACAGGGGAACACCGGGGAGCTGTTTTTT
cdr3_aa: CASSLIGQGNTGELFF
clone_size: few
j_call: TRBJ2-2
v_call: TRBV7-9
cdr3_length: 16
d_call: TRBD1

cdr3_nt: TGCGCCAGCAGCCAAGACGGTAACAGGGAGGTATATGAAAAACTGTTTTTT
cdr3_aa: CASSQDGNREVYEKLFF
clone_size: NA
j_call: TRBJ1-4
v_call: TRBV4-1
cdr3_length: 17
d_call: NA

cdr3_nt: TGTGCCAGCAGCTTGCGGGGGGCCAACGAGCAGTACTTC
cdr3_aa: CASSLRGANEQYF
clone_size: NA
j_call: TRBJ2-7
v_call: TRBV5-4
cdr3_length: 13
d_call: NA

cdr3_nt: TGTGCCAGCAGCTCGGACAGTTCCAGCGAGCAGTACTTC
cdr3_aa: CASSSDSSSEQYF
clone_size: many
j_call: TRBJ2-7
v_call: TRBV7-3
cdr3_length: 13
d_call: NA

cdr3_nt: TGTGCCACCAGAGACCGGGACAGGGGGCCGAAGAATGAAAAACTGTTTTTT
cdr3_aa: CATRDRDRGPKNEKLFF
clone_size: few
j_call: TRBJ1-4
v_call: TRBV28
cdr3_length: 17
d_call: TRBD1

cdr3_nt: TGTGCCAGCAAGCGGGCTAACCTCTACGAGCAGTACTTC
cdr3_aa: CASKRANLYEQYF
clone_size: NA
j_call: TRBJ2-7
v_call: TRBV6-1
cdr3_length: 13
d_call: NA

cdr3_nt: TGTGCCAGCTCACCCGGGACAAGCTTGGACACTGAAGCTTTCTTT
cdr3_aa: CASSPGTSLDTEAFF
clone_size: many
j_call: TRBJ1-1
v_call: TRBV18
cdr3_length: 15
d_call: NA

cdr3_nt: TGTGCCATCAGAACCGATAACACTGAAGCTTTCTTT
cdr3_aa: CAIRTDNTEAFF
clone_size: few
j_call: TRBJ1-1
v_call: TRBV10-3
cdr3_length: 12
d_call: NA

cdr3_nt: TGTGCCAGCAGCCCGGGGACCTCGACCTACGAGCAGTACTTC
cdr3_aa: CASSPGTSTYEQYF
clone_size: many
j_call: TRBJ2-7
v_call: TRBV11-2
cdr3_length: 14
d_call: NA

cdr3_nt: TGTGCCAGCTCACCAAGCCGGGGGACCTACAATGAGCAGTTCTTC
cdr3_aa: CASSPSRGTYNEQFF
clone_size: NA
j_call: TRBJ2-1
v_call: TRBV18
cdr3_length: 15
d_call: NA

cdr3_nt: TGTGCCAGCGGCACAGGGGGCGCGCCCAATGAGCAGTTCTTC
cdr3_aa: CASGTGGAPNEQFF
clone_size: NA
j_call: TRBJ2-1
v_call: TRBV12-3/TRBV12-4
cdr3_length: 14
d_call: TRBD1

cdr3_nt: TGTGCCAGCACTCCGAGCGGGGAGTGGAACTATGGCTACACCTTC
cdr3_aa: CASTPSGEWNYGYTF
clone_size: many
j_call: TRBJ1-2
v_call: TRBV7-2
cdr3_length: 15
d_call: NA

cdr3_nt: TGTGCCAGCAGCTTAGGGGACAGTCACCAAGAGACCCAGTACTTC
cdr3_aa: CASSLGDSHQETQYF
clone_size: NA
j_call: TRBJ2-5
v_call: TRBV7-9
cdr3_length: 15
d_call: TRBD1